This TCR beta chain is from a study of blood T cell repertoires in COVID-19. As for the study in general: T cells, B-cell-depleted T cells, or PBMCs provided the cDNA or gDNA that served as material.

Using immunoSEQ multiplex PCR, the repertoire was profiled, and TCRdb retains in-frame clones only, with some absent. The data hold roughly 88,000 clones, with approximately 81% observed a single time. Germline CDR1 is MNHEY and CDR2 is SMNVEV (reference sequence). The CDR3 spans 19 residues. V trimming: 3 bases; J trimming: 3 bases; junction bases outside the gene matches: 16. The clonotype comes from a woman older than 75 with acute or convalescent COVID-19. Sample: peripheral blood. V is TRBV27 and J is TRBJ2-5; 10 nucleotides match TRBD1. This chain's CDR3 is CASSFSGWGRQGAKETQYF. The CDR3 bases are TGTGCCAGCAGTTTTTCGGGGTGGGGACGACAGGGGGCAAAAGAGACCCAGTACTTC.